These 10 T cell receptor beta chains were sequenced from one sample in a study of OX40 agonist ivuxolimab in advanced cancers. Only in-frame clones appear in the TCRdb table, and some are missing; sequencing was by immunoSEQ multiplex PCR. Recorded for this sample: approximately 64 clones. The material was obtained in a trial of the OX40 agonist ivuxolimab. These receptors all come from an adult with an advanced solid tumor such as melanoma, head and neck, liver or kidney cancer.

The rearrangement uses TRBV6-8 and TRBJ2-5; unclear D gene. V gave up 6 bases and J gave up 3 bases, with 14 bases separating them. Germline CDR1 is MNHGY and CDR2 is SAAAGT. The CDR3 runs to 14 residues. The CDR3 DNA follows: TGTGCCAGCAGCCCTCGGAATCCCGAAGAGACCCAGTACTTC. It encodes CASSPRNPEETQYF.

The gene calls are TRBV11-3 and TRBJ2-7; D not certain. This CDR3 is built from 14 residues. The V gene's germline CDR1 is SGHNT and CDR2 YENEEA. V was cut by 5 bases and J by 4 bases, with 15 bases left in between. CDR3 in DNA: TGTGCCAGCAGCCAGACACTCGTGGTATACGAGCAGTACTTC. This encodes CASSQTLVVYEQYF.

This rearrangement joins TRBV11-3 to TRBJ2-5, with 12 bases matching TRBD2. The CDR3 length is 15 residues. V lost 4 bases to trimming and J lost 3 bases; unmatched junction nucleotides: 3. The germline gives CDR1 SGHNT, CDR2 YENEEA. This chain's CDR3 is CASSSRLAGEETQYF. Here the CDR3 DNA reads TGTGCCAGCAGCTCCCGACTAGCGGGGGAAGAGACCCAGTACTTC.

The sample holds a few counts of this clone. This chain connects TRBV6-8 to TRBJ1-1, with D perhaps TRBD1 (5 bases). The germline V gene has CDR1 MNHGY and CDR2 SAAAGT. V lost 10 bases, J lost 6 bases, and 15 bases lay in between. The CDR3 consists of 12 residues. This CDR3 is CATTTGVSEAFF. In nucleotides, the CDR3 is TGTGCCACCACAACGGGGGTTTCTGAAGCTTTCTTT.

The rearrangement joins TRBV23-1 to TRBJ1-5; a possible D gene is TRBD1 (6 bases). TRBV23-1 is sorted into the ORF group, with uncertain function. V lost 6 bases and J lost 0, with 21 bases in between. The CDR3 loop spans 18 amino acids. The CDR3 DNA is TGCGCCAGCAGCCAGGATGGACAGCTCCAGGATAGCAATCAGCCCCAGCATTTT. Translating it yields CASSQDGQLQDSNQPQHF.

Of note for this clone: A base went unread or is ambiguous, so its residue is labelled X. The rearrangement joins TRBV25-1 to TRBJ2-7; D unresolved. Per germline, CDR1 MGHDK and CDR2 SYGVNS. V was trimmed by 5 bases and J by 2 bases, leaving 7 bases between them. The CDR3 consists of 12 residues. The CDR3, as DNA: TGTGCCAGCAGTAYAGTTCCCTACGAGCAGTACTTC. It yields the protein CASSXVPYEQYF.

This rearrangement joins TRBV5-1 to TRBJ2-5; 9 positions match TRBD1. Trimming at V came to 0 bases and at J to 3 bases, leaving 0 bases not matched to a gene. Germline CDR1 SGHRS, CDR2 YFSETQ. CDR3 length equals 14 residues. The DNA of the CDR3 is TGCGCCAGCAGCTTGGGGACAGGGGAAGAGACCCAGTACTTC. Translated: CASSLGTGEETQYF.

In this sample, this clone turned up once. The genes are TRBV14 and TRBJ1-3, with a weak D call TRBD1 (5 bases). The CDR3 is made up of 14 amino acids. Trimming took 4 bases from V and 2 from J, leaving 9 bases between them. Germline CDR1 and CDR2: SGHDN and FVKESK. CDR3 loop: CASSPTVAGNTIYF. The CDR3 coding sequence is TGTGCCAGCAGCCCGACAGTGGCTGGAAACACCATATATTTT.

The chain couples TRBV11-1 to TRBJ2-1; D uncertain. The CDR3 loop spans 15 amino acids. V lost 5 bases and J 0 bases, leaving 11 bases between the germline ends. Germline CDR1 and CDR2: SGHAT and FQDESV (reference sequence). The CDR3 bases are TGTGCCAGCAGCCCCGACGGAAGCTCCTACAATGAGCAGTTCTTC. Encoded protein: CASSPDGSSYNEQFF.

DNA for the CDR3: TGTGCCAGCAGCGAGGGACAGGGAAAGAACACTGAAGCTTTCTTT. Protein: CASSEGQGKNTEAFF. This chain connects TRBV11-3 to TRBJ1-1; 9 positions agree with TRBD1. CDR3 length: 15 amino acids. Germline V gene sequence: CDR1 SGHNT, CDR2 YENEEA. V lost 5 bases to trimming and J lost 1 base; unmatched junction nucleotides: 5.